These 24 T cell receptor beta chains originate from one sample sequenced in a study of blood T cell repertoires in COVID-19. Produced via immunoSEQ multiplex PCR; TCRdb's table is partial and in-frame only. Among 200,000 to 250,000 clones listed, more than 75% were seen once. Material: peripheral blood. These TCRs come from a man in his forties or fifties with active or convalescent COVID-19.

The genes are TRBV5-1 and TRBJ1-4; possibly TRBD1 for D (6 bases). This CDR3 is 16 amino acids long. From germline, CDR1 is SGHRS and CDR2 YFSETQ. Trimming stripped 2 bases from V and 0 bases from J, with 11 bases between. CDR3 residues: CASSFGQIATNEKLFF. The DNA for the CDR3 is TGCGCCAGCAGCTTTGGACAGATAGCAACTAATGAAAAACTGTTTTTT. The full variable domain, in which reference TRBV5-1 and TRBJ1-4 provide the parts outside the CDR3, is KAGVTQTPRYLIKTRGQQVTLSCSPISGHRSVSWYQQTPGQGLQFLFEYFSETQRNKGNFPGRFSGRQFSNSRSEMNVSTLELGDSALYLCASSFGQIATNEKLFFGSGTQLSVL.

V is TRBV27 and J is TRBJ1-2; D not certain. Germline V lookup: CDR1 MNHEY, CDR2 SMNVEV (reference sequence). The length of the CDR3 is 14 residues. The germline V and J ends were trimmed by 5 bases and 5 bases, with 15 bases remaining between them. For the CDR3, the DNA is TGTGCCAGCAGTCCGCGACAAGGCTCGTATGGCTACACCTTC. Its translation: CASSPRQGSYGYTF.

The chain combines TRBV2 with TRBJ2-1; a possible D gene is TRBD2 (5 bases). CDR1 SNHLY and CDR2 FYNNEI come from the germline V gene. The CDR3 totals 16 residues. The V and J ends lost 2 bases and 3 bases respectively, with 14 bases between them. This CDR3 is CASSETAGGVYNEQFF. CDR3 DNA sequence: TGTGCCAGCAGTGAAACGGCAGGAGGTGTCTACAATGAGCAGTTCTTC.

The CDR3 DNA follows: TGTGCCAGCAGTTCCCTAGGGACCGCGGGGCGTAATGAGCAGTTCTTC. It encodes CASSSLGTAGRNEQFF. This chain joins TRBV27 and TRBJ2-1, with D tentatively TRBD2 (6 bases). The CDR3 has 16 residues. Germline V gene data show CDR1 as MNHEY and CDR2 as SMNVEV (reference sequence). The germline V and J ends were trimmed by 4 bases and 7 bases, with 20 bases remaining between them.

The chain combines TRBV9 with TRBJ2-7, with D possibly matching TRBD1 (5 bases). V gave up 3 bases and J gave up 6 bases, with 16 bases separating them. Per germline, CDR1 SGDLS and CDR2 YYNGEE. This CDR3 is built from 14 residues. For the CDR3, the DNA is TGTGCCAGCAGCGCCGGAGTGGAAGGGGTCGAGCAGTACTTC. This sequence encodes CASSAGVEGVEQYF.

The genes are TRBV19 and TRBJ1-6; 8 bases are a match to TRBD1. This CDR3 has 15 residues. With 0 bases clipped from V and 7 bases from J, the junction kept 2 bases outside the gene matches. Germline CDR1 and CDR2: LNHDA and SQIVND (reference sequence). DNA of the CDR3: TGTGCCAGTAGTATAGACAGGGGGCGGAATTCACCCCTCCACTTT. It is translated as CASSIDRGRNSPLHF. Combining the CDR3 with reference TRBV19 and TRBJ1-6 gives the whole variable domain DGGITQSPKYLFRKEGQNVTLSCEQNLNHDAMYWYRQDPGQGLRLIYYSQIVNDFQKGDIAEGYSVSREKKESFPLTVTSAQKNPTAFYLCASSIDRGRNSPLHFGNGTRLTVT.

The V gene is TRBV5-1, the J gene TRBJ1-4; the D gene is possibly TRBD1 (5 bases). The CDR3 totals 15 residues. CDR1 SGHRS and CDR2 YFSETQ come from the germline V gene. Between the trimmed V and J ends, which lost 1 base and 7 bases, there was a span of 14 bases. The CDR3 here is CASSLIVNTGEKLFF. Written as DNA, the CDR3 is TGCGCCAGCAGCTTGATAGTGAATACAGGTGAAAAACTGTTTTTT.

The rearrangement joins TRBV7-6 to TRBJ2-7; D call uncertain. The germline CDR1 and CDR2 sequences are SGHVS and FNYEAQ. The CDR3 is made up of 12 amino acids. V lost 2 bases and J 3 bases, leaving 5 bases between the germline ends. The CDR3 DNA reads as TGTGCCAGCAGCTTATCCAGCTACGAGCAGTACTTC. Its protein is CASSLSSYEQYF.

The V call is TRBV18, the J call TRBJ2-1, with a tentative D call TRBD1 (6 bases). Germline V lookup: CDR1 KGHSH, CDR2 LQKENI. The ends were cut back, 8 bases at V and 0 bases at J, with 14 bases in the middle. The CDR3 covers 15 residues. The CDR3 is CASVGQTHSYNEQFF. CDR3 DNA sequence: TGTGCCAGCGTCGGACAGACCCACTCCTACAATGAGCAGTTCTTC.

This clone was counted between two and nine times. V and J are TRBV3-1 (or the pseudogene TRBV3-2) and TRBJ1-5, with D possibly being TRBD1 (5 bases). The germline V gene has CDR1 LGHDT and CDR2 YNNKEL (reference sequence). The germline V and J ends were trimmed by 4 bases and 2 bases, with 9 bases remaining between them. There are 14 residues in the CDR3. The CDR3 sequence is CASSLGQGNQPQHF. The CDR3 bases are TGTGCCAGCAGCCTAGGACAAGGCAATCAGCCCCAGCATTTT.

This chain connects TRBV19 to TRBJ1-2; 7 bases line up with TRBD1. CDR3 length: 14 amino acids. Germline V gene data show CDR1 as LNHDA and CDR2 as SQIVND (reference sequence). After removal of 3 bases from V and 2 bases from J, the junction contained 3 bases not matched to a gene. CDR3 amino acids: CASSIGQENYGYTF. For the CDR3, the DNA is TGTGCCAGTAGTATCGGACAGGAGAACTATGGCTACACCTTC.

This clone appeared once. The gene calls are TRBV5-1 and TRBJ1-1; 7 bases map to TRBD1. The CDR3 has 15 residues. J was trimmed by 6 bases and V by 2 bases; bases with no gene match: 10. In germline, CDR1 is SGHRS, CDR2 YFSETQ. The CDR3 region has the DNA TGCGCCAGCAGCTTCCAGGCAGGGGGAACCCCTGAAGCTTTCTTT. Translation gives CASSFQAGGTPEAFF.

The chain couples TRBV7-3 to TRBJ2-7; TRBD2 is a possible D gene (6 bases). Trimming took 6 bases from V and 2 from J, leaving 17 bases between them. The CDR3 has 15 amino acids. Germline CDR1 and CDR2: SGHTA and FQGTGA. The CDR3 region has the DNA TGTGCCAGCAGTCCAGGAGGCGGGATGGCCTACGAGCAGTACTTC. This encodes CASSPGGGMAYEQYF.

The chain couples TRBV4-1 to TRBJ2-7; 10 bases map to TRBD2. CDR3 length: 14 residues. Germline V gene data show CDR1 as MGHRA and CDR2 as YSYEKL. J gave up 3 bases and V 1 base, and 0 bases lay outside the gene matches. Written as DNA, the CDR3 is TGCGCCAGCAGCCAAGGGACTAGCGGCTACGAGCAGTACTTC. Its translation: CASSQGTSGYEQYF.

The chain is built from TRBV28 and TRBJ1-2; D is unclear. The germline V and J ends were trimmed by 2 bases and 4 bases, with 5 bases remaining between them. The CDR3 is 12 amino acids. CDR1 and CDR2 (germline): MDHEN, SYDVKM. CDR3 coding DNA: TGTGCCAGCAGTTTAGTGGCCTATGGCTACACCTTC. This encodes CASSLVAYGYTF.

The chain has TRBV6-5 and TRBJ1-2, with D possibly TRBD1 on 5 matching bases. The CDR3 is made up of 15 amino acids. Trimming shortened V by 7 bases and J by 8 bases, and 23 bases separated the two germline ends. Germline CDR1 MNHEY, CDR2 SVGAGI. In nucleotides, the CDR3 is TGTGCCAGCACTCCCACTCCGGGCAGGGTGGAGGGCTACACCTTC. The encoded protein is CASTPTPGRVEGYTF.

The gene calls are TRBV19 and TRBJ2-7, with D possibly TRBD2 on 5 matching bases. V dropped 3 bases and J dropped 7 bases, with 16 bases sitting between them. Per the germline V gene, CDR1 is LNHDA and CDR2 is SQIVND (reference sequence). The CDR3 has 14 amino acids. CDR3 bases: TGTGCCAGTAGTATGAGGGCAGATCCGCGAGAGCAGTACTTC. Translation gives CASSMRADPREQYF. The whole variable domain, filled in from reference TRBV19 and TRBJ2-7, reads DGGITQSPKYLFRKEGQNVTLSCEQNLNHDAMYWYRQDPGQGLRLIYYSQIVNDFQKGDIAEGYSVSREKKESFPLTVTSAQKNPTAFYLCASSMRADPREQYFGPGTRLTVT.

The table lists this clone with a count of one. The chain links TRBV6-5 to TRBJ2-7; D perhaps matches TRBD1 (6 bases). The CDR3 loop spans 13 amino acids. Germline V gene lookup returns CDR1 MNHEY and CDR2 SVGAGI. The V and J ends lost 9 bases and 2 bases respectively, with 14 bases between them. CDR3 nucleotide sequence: TGTGCCAGTTTAACAGGGCCCGCCTACGAGCAGTACTTC. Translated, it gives CASLTGPAYEQYF.

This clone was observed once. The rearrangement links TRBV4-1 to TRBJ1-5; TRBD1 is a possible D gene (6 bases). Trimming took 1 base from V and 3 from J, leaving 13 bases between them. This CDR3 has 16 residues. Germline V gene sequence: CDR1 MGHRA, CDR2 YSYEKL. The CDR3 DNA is TGCGCCAGCAGCCAAGGTGGCAGGGGAAACAATCAGCCCCAGCATTTT. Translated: CASSQGGRGNNQPQHF.

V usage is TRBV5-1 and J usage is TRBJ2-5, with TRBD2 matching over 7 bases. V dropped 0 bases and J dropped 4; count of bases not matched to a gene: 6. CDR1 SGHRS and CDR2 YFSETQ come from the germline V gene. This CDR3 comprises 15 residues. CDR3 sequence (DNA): TGCGCCAGCAGCTTGGCCCAGGGACTAACAGAGACCCAGTACTTC. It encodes CASSLAQGLTETQYF.

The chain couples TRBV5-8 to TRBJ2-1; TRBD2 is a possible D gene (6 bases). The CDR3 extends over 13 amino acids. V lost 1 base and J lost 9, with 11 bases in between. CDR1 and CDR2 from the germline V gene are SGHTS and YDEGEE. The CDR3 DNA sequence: TGTGCCAGCAGCTTGTTGGGGGGTAGTGAGCAGTTCTTC. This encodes CASSLLGGSEQFF.

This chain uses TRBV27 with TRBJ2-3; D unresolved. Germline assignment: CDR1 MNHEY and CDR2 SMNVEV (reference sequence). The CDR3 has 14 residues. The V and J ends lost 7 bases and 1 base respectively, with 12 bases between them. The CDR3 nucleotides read TGTGCCAGCATGCGGCTCTCGGGCACAGATACGCAGTATTTT. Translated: CASMRLSGTDTQYF.

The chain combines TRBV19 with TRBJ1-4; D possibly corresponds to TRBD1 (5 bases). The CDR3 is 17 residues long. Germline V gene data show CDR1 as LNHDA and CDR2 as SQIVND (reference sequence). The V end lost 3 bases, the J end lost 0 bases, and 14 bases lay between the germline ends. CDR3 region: CASSMGLTLATNEKLFF. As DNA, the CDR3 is TGTGCCAGTAGTATGGGACTTACACTCGCAACTAATGAAAAACTGTTTTTT.

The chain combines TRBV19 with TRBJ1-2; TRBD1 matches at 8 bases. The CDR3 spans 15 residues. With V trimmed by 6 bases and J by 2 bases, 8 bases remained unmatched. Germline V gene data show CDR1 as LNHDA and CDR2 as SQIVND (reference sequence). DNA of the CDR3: TGTGCCAGTAGGAAGAAGAGACAGGGGAACTATGGCTACACCTTC. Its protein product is CASRKKRQGNYGYTF.